This TCR beta chain comes out of a study of control samples from healthy donors and cancer patients. The method was immunoSEQ multiplex PCR; TCRdb's version includes in-frame clones alone and lacks a portion of them. Of around 100,000 clones listed, about 90% are singletons. In germline, CDR1 is SQVTM, CDR2 ANQGSEA. Germline trimming cut 7 bases from V and 2 bases from J; bases unmatched to any gene: 4. This CDR3 contains 13 residues. The receptor was isolated from a young man in good health. Material: blood. The V gene is TRBV29-1, the J gene TRBJ1-2; TRBD1 agrees at 10 bases. CDR3 loop: CSGGQGENYGYTF. CDR3 in DNA: TGCAGCGGCGGACAGGGGGAGAACTATGGCTACACCTTC.